A selection of T cell receptor beta chains follows, all from one sample in a study of blood T cell repertoires in COVID-19. Sequencing was performed with immunoSEQ multiplex PCR; in TCRdb, only in-frame clones are kept and a portion is missing. The profile shows some 230,000 clones, 85% of them singletons. The material sequenced was peripheral blood. The receptors were gathered from a man between 40 and 49 years old with acute or convalescent COVID-19. Each CDR3 is given with its conserved first and last residue. The D gene is left open where the match is weak. The size field is filled for only some rows; it gives once, few, many or a size class.

v_call	d_call	j_call	clone_size	cdr3_aa	cdr3_nt
TRBV7-9	-	TRBJ2-1	-	CASSFPGVNEQFF	TGTGCCAGCAGCTTCCCGGGGGTGAATGAGCAGTTCTTC
TRBV5-6	-	TRBJ1-6	once	CASSFYRDNSPLHF	TGTGCCAGCAGCTTCTACAGAGATAATTCACCCCTCCACTTT
TRBV30	-	TRBJ1-5	-	CAWSVLRWGPAHQPQHF	TGTGCCTGGAGTGTACTAAGATGGGGCCCTGCACATCAGCCCCAGCATTTT
TRBV18	-	TRBJ2-2	-	CASSPGVTGTGELFF	TGTGCCAGCTCACCCGGAGTGACGGGCACCGGGGAGCTGTTTTTT
TRBV28	-	TRBJ1-1	-	CASSLKRNTEAFF	TGTGCCAGCAGTTTAAAGAGGAACACTGAAGCTTTCTTT
TRBV11-2	-	TRBJ2-1	-	CASSFPTDNYNEQFF	TGTGCCAGCAGCTTTCCAACAGATAACTACAATGAGCAGTTCTTC
TRBV5-4	-	TRBJ2-3	-	CASSLDARGSTDTQYF	TGTGCCAGCAGCTTGGATGCACGGGGATCCACAGATACGCAGTATTTT
TRBV9	-	TRBJ1-3	few	CASSVPIDGGTIYF	TGTGCCAGCAGCGTACCCATCGACGGAGGGACCATATATTTT
TRBV19	-	TRBJ1-5	-	CASSISGNNQPQHF	TGTGCCAGTAGTATATCAGGGAACAATCAGCCCCAGCATTTT
TRBV5-1	TRBD1	TRBJ2-1	-	CASSLDRGRSWFF	TGCGCCAGCAGCTTAGACAGGGGGAGATCTTGGTTCTTC
TRBV27	-	TRBJ2-2	-	CASSRQAPGELFF	TGTGCCAGCAGCCGACAGGCTCCCGGGGAGCTGTTTTTT
TRBV7-6	TRBD1	TRBJ1-1	-	CASSPRQGAEAFF	TGTGCCAGCAGCCCTAGACAGGGCGCTGAAGCTTTCTTT
TRBV7-2	-	TRBJ2-6	-	CASSPTTVTNVLTF	TGTGCCAGCAGCCCCACGACAGTAACCAACGTCCTGACTTTC
TRBV18	-	TRBJ1-1	-	CASSPPGRRGNTEAFF	TGTGCCAGCTCACCCCCGGGGAGGAGGGGGAACACTGAAGCTTTCTTT
TRBV7-9	TRBD1	TRBJ1-5	-	CASSSTGGSQPQHF	TGTGCCAGCAGCTCGACAGGGGGTAGTCAGCCCCAGCATTTT
TRBV12-3/TRBV12-4	-	TRBJ1-1	-	CASSLGFLTEAFF	TGTGCCAGCAGTTTAGGTTTTCTCACTGAAGCTTTCTTT
TRBV11-2	TRBD1	TRBJ1-2	-	CASSGSGTGNYGYTF	TGTGCCAGCAGCGGGTCCGGGACAGGGAACTATGGCTACACCTTC
TRBV5-6	-	TRBJ2-3	-	CASSLSGSTDTQYF	TGTGCCAGCAGCTTGTCGGGGAGCACAGATACGCAGTATTTT
TRBV10-3	-	TRBJ2-7	-	CAIRTAEDEQYF	TGTGCCATACGGACAGCGGAGGACGAGCAGTACTTC
TRBV18	-	TRBJ1-1	-	CAILTSGGGGTEAFF	TGTGCCATTTTGACCTCTGGGGGCGGTGGCACTGAAGCTTTCTTT
TRBV15	TRBD1	TRBJ1-5	-	CATSRVGQGNQPQHF	TGTGCCACCAGCAGAGTGGGACAGGGGAATCAGCCCCAGCATTTT
TRBV28	-	TRBJ2-7	-	CATNRVRYEQYF	TGTGCCACCAACAGGGTTAGGTACGAGCAGTACTTC
TRBV7-9	TRBD1	TRBJ1-6	-	CASSGGTGGFSPLHF	TGTGCCAGCAGCGGAGGGACAGGGGGTTTTTCACCCCTCCACTTT
TRBV4-1	-	TRBJ1-1	-	CASSQDGIGNTEAFF	TGCGCCAGCAGCCAAGATGGTATCGGTAACACTGAAGCTTTCTTT
TRBV6-5	-	TRBJ2-3	-	CASSPGGLSDTQYF	TGTGCCAGCAGCCCCGGGGGGCTGTCAGATACGCAGTATTTT
TRBV7-9	TRBD1	TRBJ2-1	once	CASSLDRGSYNEQFF	TGTGCCAGCAGCTTAGACAGGGGCTCCTACAATGAGCAGTTCTTC
TRBV27	-	TRBJ2-6	few	CASSSLPDRGGGANVLTF	TGTGCCAGCAGTTCCCTCCCCGACAGGGGAGGGGGGGCCAACGTCCTGACTTTC
TRBV19	-	TRBJ1-1	-	CASSSTGKGTEAFF	TGTGCCAGTAGTAGCACAGGGAAGGGCACTGAAGCTTTCTTT
TRBV5-1	TRBD1	TRBJ1-5	-	CASSPGQGNQPQHF	TGCGCCAGCAGCCCGGGACAGGGAAATCAGCCCCAGCATTTT
TRBV6-5	TRBD1	TRBJ2-5	-	CASSYWDREETQYF	TGTGCCAGCAGTTACTGGGACAGGGAAGAGACCCAGTACTTC
TRBV18	-	TRBJ1-4	-	CASSPSRSENEKLFF	TGTGCCAGCTCACCATCGAGGAGTGAGAATGAAAAACTGTTTTTT
TRBV7-2	-	TRBJ1-5	-	CASSLGVGFGEGQPQHF	TGTGCCAGCAGCTTGGGGGTCGGCTTCGGGGAGGGACAGCCCCAGCATTTT
TRBV4-3	TRBD1	TRBJ1-2	few	CASSQDWDRGYYGYTF	TGCGCCAGCAGCCAAGATTGGGACAGGGGCTACTATGGCTACACCTTC
TRBV6-6	TRBD2	TRBJ2-1	-	CASSLKLAGLHNEQFF	TGTGCCAGCAGTCTAAAACTAGCGGGGTTACACAATGAGCAGTTCTTC
TRBV12-3/TRBV12-4	-	TRBJ2-5	-	CASSMGAMETQYF	TGTGCCAGCTCAATGGGGGCCATGGAGACCCAGTACTTC
TRBV6-1	-	TRBJ2-3	-	CASSEQGKSTDTQYF	TGTGCCAGCAGTGAACAGGGGAAAAGCACAGATACGCAGTATTTT
TRBV4-2	-	TRBJ2-6	-	CASSSRVPSPGANVLTF	TGTGCCAGCAGCTCCAGGGTCCCCTCCCCTGGGGCCAACGTCCTGACTTTC
TRBV3-1/TRBV3-2	-	TRBJ1-2	-	CASSQEALQGRYGYTF	TGTGCCAGCAGCCAAGAGGCCCTCCAGGGCCGGTATGGCTACACCTTC
TRBV7-9	TRBD1	TRBJ2-7	-	CASSSTPGQGTTYEQYF	TGTGCCAGCAGCTCAACACCGGGACAGGGGACAACCTACGAGCAGTACTTC